This T cell receptor beta chain was profiled in a study of OX40 agonist ivuxolimab in advanced cancers. Looking at the study overall: An anti-OX40 (CD134) antibody with agonistic activity, ivuxolimab, was administered to patients. While on treatment, patients had intravenous ivuxolimab at 0.01 to 10 mg/kg every 2 weeks. Partial responses were achieved by three patients, one with hepatocellular carcinoma and two with cutaneous melanoma.

Trimming removed 1 base at V and 14 bases at J, with 12 bases between. CDR1 and CDR2 from the germline V gene are GTSNPN and SVGIG (reference sequence). The CDR3 has 12 residues. Sequenced by immunoSEQ multiplex PCR; TCRdb stores in-frame clones only, minus some. The sample includes over 90,000 clones, 70% to 90% of them seen just once. Study conclusions and caveats: CD8+ T cells (on average) carried more expanded clones than CD4+ T cells.

With regard to this clone: Its antigen remains unknown.

This clonotype was obtained from an adult with an advanced solid tumor such as melanoma, head and neck, liver or kidney cancer. The specimen was CD4+ or CD8+ T cells sorted from blood, collected in a trial of the OX40 agonist ivuxolimab. This chain connects TRBV30 to TRBJ1-6, with D perhaps TRBD1 (5 bases). The CDR3 is CAWSEGTGALHF. The CDR3 region has the DNA TGTGCCTGGAGTGAGGGTACGGGGGCCCTCCACTTT.